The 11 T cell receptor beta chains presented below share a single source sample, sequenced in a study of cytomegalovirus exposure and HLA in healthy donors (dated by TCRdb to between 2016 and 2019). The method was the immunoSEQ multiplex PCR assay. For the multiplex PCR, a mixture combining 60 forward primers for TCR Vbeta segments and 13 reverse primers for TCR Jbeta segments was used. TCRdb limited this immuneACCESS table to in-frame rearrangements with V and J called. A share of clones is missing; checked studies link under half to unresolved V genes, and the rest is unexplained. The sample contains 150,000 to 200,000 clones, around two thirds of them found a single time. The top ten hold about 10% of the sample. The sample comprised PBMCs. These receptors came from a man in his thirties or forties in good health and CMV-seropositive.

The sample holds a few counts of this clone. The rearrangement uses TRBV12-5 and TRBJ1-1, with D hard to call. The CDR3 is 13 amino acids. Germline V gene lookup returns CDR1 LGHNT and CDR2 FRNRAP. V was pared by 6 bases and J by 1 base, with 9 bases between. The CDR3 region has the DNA TGTGCTAGTGGGAATACAGAGAACACTGAAGCTTTCTTT. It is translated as CASGNTENTEAFF.

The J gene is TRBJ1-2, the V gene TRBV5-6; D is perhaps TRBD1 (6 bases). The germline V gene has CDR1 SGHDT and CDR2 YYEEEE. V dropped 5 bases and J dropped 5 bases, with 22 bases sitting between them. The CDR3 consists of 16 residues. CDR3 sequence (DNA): TGTGCCAGCAGTTCTGGAGGTCCCGGACAGAAGTATGGCTACACCTTC. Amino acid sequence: CASSSGGPGQKYGYTF. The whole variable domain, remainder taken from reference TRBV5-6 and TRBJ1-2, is DAGVTQSPTHLIKTRGQQVTLRCSPKSGHDTVSWYQQALGQGPQFIFQYYEEEERQRGNFPDRFSGHQFPNYSSELNVNALLLGDSALYLCASSSGGPGQKYGYTFGSGTRLTVV.

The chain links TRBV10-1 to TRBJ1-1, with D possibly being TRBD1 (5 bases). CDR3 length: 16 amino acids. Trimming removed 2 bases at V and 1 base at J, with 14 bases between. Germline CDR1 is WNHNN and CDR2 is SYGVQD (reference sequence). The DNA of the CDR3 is TGCGCCAGCAGTGAGAGGGCAGGGTGGACGAACACTGAAGCTTTCTTT. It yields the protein CASSERAGWTNTEAFF.

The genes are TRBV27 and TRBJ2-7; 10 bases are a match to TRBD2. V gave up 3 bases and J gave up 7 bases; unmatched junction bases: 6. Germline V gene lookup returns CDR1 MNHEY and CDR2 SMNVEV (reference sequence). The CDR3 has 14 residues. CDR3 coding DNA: TGTGCCAGCAGTTTGAGCGGGAGGGCAGAAGAGCAGTACTTC. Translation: CASSLSGRAEEQYF.

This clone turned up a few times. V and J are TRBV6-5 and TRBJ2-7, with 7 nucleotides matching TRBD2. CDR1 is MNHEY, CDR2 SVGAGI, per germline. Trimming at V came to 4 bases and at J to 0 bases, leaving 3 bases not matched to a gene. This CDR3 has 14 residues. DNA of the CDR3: TGTGCCAGCAGTTGGACTAGAAGCTCCTACGAGCAGTACTTC. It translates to CASSWTRSSYEQYF.

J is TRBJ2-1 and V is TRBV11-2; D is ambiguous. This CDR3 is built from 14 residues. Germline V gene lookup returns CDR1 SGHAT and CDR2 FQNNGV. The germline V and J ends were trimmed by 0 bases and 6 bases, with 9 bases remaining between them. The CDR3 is CASSLDGGSNEQFF. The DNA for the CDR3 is TGTGCCAGCAGCTTAGACGGCGGATCCAATGAGCAGTTCTTC.

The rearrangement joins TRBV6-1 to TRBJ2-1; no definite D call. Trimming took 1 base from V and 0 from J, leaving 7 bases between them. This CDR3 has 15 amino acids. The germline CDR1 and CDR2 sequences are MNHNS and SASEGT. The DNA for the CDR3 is TGTGCCAGCAGTGAAGGAGAGAGCTCCTACAATGAGCAGTTCTTC. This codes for CASSEGESSYNEQFF.

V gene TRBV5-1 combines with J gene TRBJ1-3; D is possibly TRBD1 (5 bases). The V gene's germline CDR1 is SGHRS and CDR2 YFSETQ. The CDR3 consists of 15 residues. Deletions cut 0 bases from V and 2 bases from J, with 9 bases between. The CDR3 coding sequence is TGCGCCAGCAGCTTGGTGCCAGGGCCTGGAAACACCATATATTTT. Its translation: CASSLVPGPGNTIYF.

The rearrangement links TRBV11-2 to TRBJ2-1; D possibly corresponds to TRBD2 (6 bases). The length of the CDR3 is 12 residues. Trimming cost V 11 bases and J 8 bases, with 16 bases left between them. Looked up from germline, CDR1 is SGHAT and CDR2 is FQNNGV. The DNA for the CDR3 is TGTGCCTCCGGAGGGCATTTCTATGAGCAGTTCTTC. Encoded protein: CASGGHFYEQFF.

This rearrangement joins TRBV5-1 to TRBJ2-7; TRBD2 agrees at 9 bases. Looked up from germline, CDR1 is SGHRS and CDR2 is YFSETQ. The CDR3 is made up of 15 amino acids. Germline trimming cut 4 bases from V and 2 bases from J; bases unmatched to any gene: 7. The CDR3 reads CASSLQAGGTYEQYF. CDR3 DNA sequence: TGCGCCAGCAGCCTACAAGCGGGAGGTACCTACGAGCAGTACTTC.

This CDR3 reads CASSLRSYSVNTGELFF. DNA of the CDR3: TGTGCCAGCAGCTTGAGGTCGTATAGCGTGAACACCGGGGAGCTGTTTTTT. The V gene is TRBV7-2, the J gene TRBJ2-2; TRBD2 might be the D (5 bases). Trimming shortened V by 3 bases and J by 1 base, and 15 bases separated the two germline ends. The CDR3 extends over 17 amino acids. Germline CDR1 is SGHTA and CDR2 is FQGNSA.